This entry lists 30 T cell receptor beta chains sequenced from one sample in a study of shared clonotypes between healthy human individuals. Libraries were prepared by immunoSEQ multiplex PCR; TCRdb keeps only in-frame clonotypes and omits some of them. This sample has about 2.5 million clones, with roughly 90% found just once. Material for sequencing was naive CD4+ T cells from PBMCs. Subset indicated: CD45RA+ positively selected. Receptors were obtained from a man younger than 30 in good health. Some clones in this sample may be carry-over from other donors' samples.

The chain carries TRBV5-1 and TRBJ2-1; TRBD2 matches at 11 bases. Germline-derived CDR1 and CDR2 are SGHRS and YFSETQ. V trimming: 4 bases; J trimming: 7 bases; junction bases outside the gene matches: 13. CDR3 length equals 17 residues. The CDR3 region has the DNA TGCGCCAGCAGCCCCAGGACTAGCGGGTTAATGGTTAATGAGCAGTTCTTC. Amino acids: CASSPRTSGLMVNEQFF.

This clone was seen a handful of times. The chain uses TRBV19 and TRBJ1-4; D remains ambiguous. The CDR3 is made up of 13 amino acids. The V and J ends lost 5 bases and 14 bases respectively, with 18 bases between them. The germline CDR1 and CDR2 sequences are LNHDA and SQIVND (reference sequence). CDR3 nucleotides: TGTGCCAGTAGTCTCGAAGTCTGGACGAGGCTGTTTTTT. Translated, it gives CASSLEVWTRLFF.

This chain uses TRBV18 with TRBJ2-7; 7 bases map to TRBD1. The CDR3 is 13 amino acids. The V gene's germline CDR1 is KGHSH and CDR2 LQKENI. Unmatched junction bases numbered 5, after V lost 3 bases and J lost 6 bases. For the CDR3, the DNA is TGTGCCAGCTCACCGGGACAGCCACCCGAGCAGTACTTC. As protein: CASSPGQPPEQYF.

Details on this clone: Other DNA sequences in the sample encode the same CDR3. The chain is built from TRBV30 and TRBJ2-3; TRBD2 agrees at 7 bases. The ends lost 5 bases at V and 0 bases at J; junction bases unmatched: 5. Germline V gene data show CDR1 as GTSNPN and CDR2 as SVGIG (reference sequence). This CDR3 is built from 14 residues. The CDR3 sequence is CAWSVGGSTDTQYF. CDR3 nucleotide sequence: TGTGCCTGGTCCGTCGGGGGGAGCACAGATACGCAGTATTTT.

The rearrangement joins TRBV15 to TRBJ2-7, with D possibly TRBD2 on 5 matching bases. V was trimmed by 11 bases and J by 2 bases, leaving 16 bases between them. CDR3 size: 13 residues. Germline values: CDR1 LNHNV, CDR2 YYDKDF (reference sequence). This CDR3 is CAAPRVPTYEQYF. The CDR3 nucleotides are TGTGCCGCACCGAGGGTCCCAACCTACGAGCAGTACTTC.

V is TRBV18 and J is TRBJ1-6; D gene uncertain. CDR1 and CDR2 (germline): KGHSH, LQKENI. Trimming removed 1 base at V and 6 bases at J, with 10 bases between. This CDR3 has 15 amino acids. The CDR3 sequence: CASSPLGASNSPLHF. CDR3 nucleotide sequence: TGTGCCAGCTCACCACTTGGAGCTTCTAATTCACCCCTCCACTTT.

There are a few counts of this clone. The rearrangement links TRBV30 to TRBJ1-4; D gene ambiguous. The V end was cut by 3 bases, the J end by 4 bases, with 15 bases between. The CDR3 contains 15 residues. CDR1 is GTSNPN, CDR2 SVGIG, per germline (reference sequence). The CDR3: CAWSPAGRFNEKLFF. The DNA of the CDR3 is TGTGCCTGGAGCCCAGCGGGCAGGTTTAATGAAAAACTGTTTTTT.

This sequence joins TRBV2 and TRBJ1-4; D is possibly TRBD1 (6 bases). Germline V gives CDR1 SNHLY, CDR2 FYNNEI. Between the trimmed V and J ends, which lost 6 bases and 10 bases, there was a span of 18 bases. The CDR3 contains 14 residues. As DNA, the CDR3 is TGTGCCAGCAGCGGACAGTCCGCGGGGTTAAAACTGTTTTTT. Translation: CASSGQSAGLKLFF.

The chain employs TRBV29-1 and TRBJ2-7; 8 bases align to TRBD2. This CDR3 is 12 amino acids long. Germline CDR1 is SQVTM and CDR2 is ANQGSEA. With 7 bases clipped from V and 4 bases from J, the junction kept 6 bases outside the gene matches. The CDR3, as DNA: TGCAGCGCCATAGCGGGAAGATACGAGCAGTACTTC. Its protein product is CSAIAGRYEQYF.

The chain combines TRBV28 with TRBJ2-7; D remains unclear. Trimming removed 6 bases at V and 2 bases at J, with 11 bases between. CDR3 length equals 13 residues. Germline lookup yields CDR1 MDHEN and CDR2 SYDVKM. The CDR3 nucleotides are TGTGCCAGCAGAGAATCCTCAACCTACGAGCAGTACTTC. It specifies CASRESSTYEQYF.

The V and J genes are TRBV5-6 and TRBJ2-5; D is undetermined. The CDR3 length is 13 residues. Trimming left V 1 base short and J 4 bases short, with 8 bases between. Germline V CDR1 and CDR2: SGHDT, YYEEEE. In nucleotides, the CDR3 is TGTGCCAGCAGCTTGCGCCGGCGAGAGACCCAGTACTTC. Encoded protein: CASSLRRRETQYF.

The rearrangement joins TRBV9 to TRBJ1-1; TRBD1 agrees at 9 bases. Germline V gene data show CDR1 as SGDLS and CDR2 as YYNGEE. There are 14 residues in the CDR3. V lost 3 bases and J lost 4; bases outside the gene matches: 4. The chain's CDR3 is CASSGGTGITEAFF. DNA of the CDR3: TGTGCCAGCAGCGGGGGGACAGGGATCACTGAAGCTTTCTTT.

V usage is TRBV30 and J usage is TRBJ1-2; the D gene is possibly TRBD1 (6 bases). V lost 5 bases, J lost 5 bases, and 21 bases lay in between. The CDR3 has 15 residues. Germline values: CDR1 GTSNPN, CDR2 SVGIG (reference sequence). The CDR3 DNA sequence: TGTGCCTGGGCCCCTCTACGGGGGCGCGCGTATGGCTACACCTTC. This sequence encodes CAWAPLRGRAYGYTF.

The chain joins TRBV7-2 to TRBJ2-3; TRBD1 aligns across 12 bases. V dropped 5 bases and J dropped 5; count of bases not matched to a gene: 8. Germline lookup yields CDR1 SGHTA and CDR2 FQGNSA. The CDR3 has 16 residues. The CDR3 nucleotides are TGTGCCAGCAGCCCAGAGGGGACAGGGGGCCTAGATACGCAGTATTTT. It yields the protein CASSPEGTGGLDTQYF.

This sequence joins TRBV11-2 and TRBJ2-4, with D unclear. Germline V gives CDR1 SGHAT, CDR2 FQNNGV. V shed 4 bases and J shed 0 bases, with 13 bases lying between them. The CDR3 totals 16 residues. This CDR3 reads CASSSPVSGAKNIQYF. The CDR3, as DNA: TGTGCCAGCAGCTCACCTGTTTCTGGAGCCAAAAACATTCAGTACTTC.

The genes are TRBV2 and TRBJ2-5; D not resolved. The CDR3 loop spans 16 amino acids. V dropped 4 bases and J dropped 7 bases, with 22 bases sitting between them. CDR1 SNHLY and CDR2 FYNNEI come from the germline V gene. CDR3 amino acids: CASSAHQGQVSTTQYF. DNA of the CDR3: TGTGCCAGCAGTGCCCACCAAGGTCAGGTTTCAACGACCCAGTACTTC.

The rearrangement links TRBV11-2 to TRBJ1-5; D is possibly TRBD1 (5 bases). CDR3 length: 16 amino acids. CDR1 and CDR2 from the germline V gene are SGHAT and FQNNGV. Trimming took off 4 bases at V and 4 bases at J, with 17 bases between the two ends. As DNA, the CDR3 is TGTGCCAGCAGCTCCGTGAGGGGACCCCTGAATCAGCCCCAGCATTTT. Translated: CASSSVRGPLNQPQHF.

This clone has more than one count but fewer than ten. The gene calls are TRBV5-1 and TRBJ2-7; D gene uncertain. Germline values: CDR1 SGHRS, CDR2 YFSETQ. CDR3 length: 14 residues. The V end was cut by 4 bases, the J end by 2 bases, with 13 bases between. CDR3 region: CASSLTGPAYEQYF. The DNA of the CDR3 is TGCGCCAGCAGCCTCACCGGGCCCGCCTACGAGCAGTACTTC.

This rearrangement joins TRBV18 to TRBJ2-7, with 7 bases lining up with TRBD2. Trimming at V came to 6 bases and at J to 4 bases, leaving 15 bases not matched to a gene. Germline V CDR1 and CDR2: KGHSH, LQKENI. The CDR3 totals 16 residues. The CDR3 protein is CASSPTGREDAYEQYF. Written as DNA, the CDR3 is TGTGCCAGCTCTCCTACGGGCCGGGAGGACGCTTACGAGCAGTACTTC.

This clone appeared a few times. The chain couples TRBV2 to TRBJ1-5; 7 nucleotides match TRBD1. From germline, CDR1 is SNHLY and CDR2 FYNNEI. This CDR3 comprises 13 residues. J gave up 5 bases and V 5 bases, and 3 bases lay outside the gene matches. CDR3 nucleotide sequence: TGTGCCAGCAGTCCTGGACAGGATCAGCCCCAGCATTTT. Translating gives CASSPGQDQPQHF.

V is TRBV11-3 and J is TRBJ2-1; D possibly corresponds to TRBD1 (5 bases). Germline loops: CDR1 SGHNT, CDR2 YENEEA. V was trimmed by 0 bases and J by 7 bases, leaving 19 bases between them. The CDR3 runs 17 residues. The CDR3 spells CASSLDLGVRGLNEQFF. For the CDR3, the DNA is TGTGCCAGCAGCTTAGATCTAGGGGTTCGTGGTCTTAATGAGCAGTTCTTC. The full variable domain, in which reference TRBV11-3 and TRBJ2-1 provide the parts outside the CDR3, is EAGVVQSPRYKIIEKKQPVAFWCNPISGHNTLYWYLQNLGQGPELLIRYENEEAVDDSQLPKDRFSAERLKGVDSTLKIQPAELGDSAVYLCASSLDLGVRGLNEQFFGPGTRLTVL.

The chain employs TRBV7-2 and TRBJ2-3, with D hard to call. This CDR3 contains 15 residues. Trimming took off 4 bases at V and 6 bases at J, with 17 bases between the two ends. CDR1 and CDR2 from the germline V gene are SGHTA and FQGNSA. CDR3 loop: CASSSRPKSMDTQYF. CDR3 coding DNA: TGTGCCAGCAGCTCCCGGCCCAAGTCAATGGATACGCAGTATTTT.

This sequence joins TRBV28 and TRBJ1-2, with a tentative D call TRBD1 (5 bases). Germline CDR1 reads MDHEN; CDR2 reads SYDVKM. V was pared by 7 bases and J by 5 bases, with 17 bases between. The length of the CDR3 is 14 residues. The CDR3 protein is CASTTGPNLYGYTF. DNA of the CDR3: TGTGCCAGCACTACAGGACCCAACCTGTATGGCTACACCTTC.

This chain links TRBV6-5 with TRBJ2-7; no clear D. CDR3 size: 15 residues. CDR1 is MNHEY, CDR2 SVGAGI, per germline. Between the trimmed V and J ends, which lost 5 bases and 3 bases, there was a span of 17 bases. CDR3 DNA sequence: TGTGCCAGCAGTCCTCGGCCCTCTCTTTTCTACGAGCAGTACTTC. It is translated as CASSPRPSLFYEQYF.

Notes on this clone: Additional DNA sequences in this sample encode the identical CDR3. The gene calls are TRBV7-9 and TRBJ1-5; D remains unclear. CDR3 size: 12 residues. Trimming stripped 4 bases from V and 6 bases from J, with 7 bases between. CDR1 is SEHNR, CDR2 FQNEAQ, per germline (reference sequence). In nucleotides, the CDR3 is TGTGCCAGCAGCTCAGGTGGTCAGCCCCAGCATTTT. Protein product: CASSSGGQPQHF.

As regards this clone: This specimen includes other DNA sequences encoding the same CDR3. The chain recombines TRBV5-1 with TRBJ1-5; no definite D call. The CDR3 is 13 amino acids. V shed 0 bases and J shed 2 bases, with 3 bases lying between them. Germline CDR1 and CDR2: SGHRS and YFSETQ. The CDR3 here is CASSLAGNQPQHF. In DNA, the CDR3 is TGCGCCAGCAGCTTGGCAGGCAATCAGCCCCAGCATTTT. Using reference TRBV5-1 and TRBJ1-5 for the parts outside the CDR3, the full variable domain is KAGVTQTPRYLIKTRGQQVTLSCSPISGHRSVSWYQQTPGQGLQFLFEYFSETQRNKGNFPGRFSGRQFSNSRSEMNVSTLELGDSALYLCASSLAGNQPQHFGDGTRLSIL.

Remarks on this clone: Other nucleotide sequences from this sample produce the same CDR3. This chain connects TRBV5-1 to TRBJ2-3; 15 bases agree with TRBD2. The trim removed 3 bases at V and 3 bases at J, leaving 2 bases unmatched. Germline V lookup: CDR1 SGHRS, CDR2 YFSETQ. This CDR3 contains 16 residues. The CDR3 DNA follows: TGCGCCAGCAGCTCCGGACTAGCGGGAGGGACAGATACGCAGTATTTT. Translated, it gives CASSSGLAGGTDTQYF.

In nucleotides, the CDR3 is TGTGCCAGCAGCTTGGGTGAACCCTTTTACGAGCAGTACTTC. It yields the protein CASSLGEPFYEQYF. J is TRBJ2-7 and V is TRBV5-4; unclear D gene. Trimming stripped 0 bases from V and 4 bases from J, with 11 bases between. CDR1 is SGHNT and CDR2 is YYREEE in the germline V gene (reference sequence). The CDR3 length is 14 residues.

This sequence joins TRBV19 and TRBJ1-5, with unresolved D. Germline CDR1 LNHDA, CDR2 SQIVND (reference sequence). The CDR3 covers 14 residues. Trimming took 3 bases from V and 3 from J, leaving 9 bases between them. Here the CDR3 reads CASSIPVYNQPQHF. In DNA, the CDR3 is TGTGCCAGTAGTATCCCTGTCTACAATCAGCCCCAGCATTTT.

This chain links TRBV5-1 with TRBJ1-2; no clear D gene. Deletions cut 0 bases from V and 3 bases from J, with 12 bases between. CDR1 is SGHRS, CDR2 YFSETQ, per germline. The CDR3 contains 15 residues. The CDR3 region is CASSLARISDYGYTF. Written as DNA, the CDR3 is TGCGCCAGCAGCTTGGCCAGAATCTCCGACTATGGCTACACCTTC.